These 23 T cell receptor beta chains were sequenced from one sample in a study of shared clonotypes between healthy human individuals. Naive CD8 cells lacked CD45RO, underwent positive selection for CCR7 and left out terminally differentiated effector memory CD45RA+ cells. The assay was immunoSEQ multiplex PCR, and TCRdb's table has in-frame clones only and misses some. Among 2 million to 2.5 million clones, about 93% were seen once, and the ten largest hold around 1.7%. Sequenced material: naive CD8+ T cells from PBMCs. These receptors were taken from a man aged 18 to 30 in good health. Some clones in this sample may be carry-over from other donors' samples.

J is TRBJ1-3 and V is TRBV27; D ambiguous. Germline CDR1 MNHEY, CDR2 SMNVEV (reference sequence). The CDR3 spans 14 residues. Trimming took 8 bases from V and 0 from J, leaving 11 bases between them. CDR3 DNA sequence: TGTGCCAGCGGTTCTACTGGCTCTGGAAACACCATATATTTT. This gives the protein CASGSTGSGNTIYF.

The V call is TRBV28, the J call TRBJ1-3; D is unresolved. CDR1 and CDR2 from the germline V gene are MDHEN and SYDVKM. The ends were cut back, 3 bases at V and 4 bases at J, with 13 bases in the middle. This CDR3 spans 15 amino acids. CDR3 DNA sequence: TGTGCCAGCAGTTTCCCCCGGGCAGCCGGAAACACCATATATTTT. Residues: CASSFPRAAGNTIYF. Drawing the rest from reference TRBV28 and TRBJ1-3, the complete variable domain is DVKVTQSSRYLVKRTGEKVFLECVQDMDHENMFWYRQDPGLGLRLIYFSYDVKMKEKGDIPEGYSVSREKKERFSLILESASTNQTSMYLCASSFPRAAGNTIYFGEGSWLTVV.

The chain recombines TRBV5-8 with TRBJ2-7; a weak D match, TRBD1 (5 bases). Germline V gives CDR1 SGHTS, CDR2 YDEGEE. CDR3 length equals 15 residues. V was shortened by 6 bases and J by 3 bases, with 19 bases between the two germline ends. The CDR3 here is CASTHSMTVVYEQYF. The DNA for the CDR3 is TGTGCCAGCACCCACTCAATGACAGTTGTCTACGAGCAGTACTTC.

This chain joins TRBV28 and TRBJ1-1, with D perhaps matching TRBD1 (5 bases). The CDR3 runs to 15 residues. CDR1 is MDHEN and CDR2 is SYDVKM in the germline V gene. The germline V and J ends were trimmed by 3 bases and 5 bases, with 16 bases remaining between them. In DNA form, the CDR3 reads TGTGCCAGCAGTTTCCAGGGTTCGAGTCTTACTGAAGCTTTCTTT. Its protein is CASSFQGSSLTEAFF.

The V call is TRBV4-1, the J call TRBJ2-2; D not certain. Deletions cut 5 bases from V and 2 bases from J, with 9 bases between. There are 14 residues in the CDR3. CDR1 is MGHRA and CDR2 is YSYEKL in the germline V gene. The CDR3 region is CASSSRQNTGELFF. As DNA, the CDR3 is TGCGCCAGCAGCTCTCGACAAAACACCGGGGAGCTGTTTTTT.

This clone occurred a few times. The chain combines TRBV10-3 with TRBJ1-1; unclear D gene. CDR3 size: 15 residues. Per the germline V gene, CDR1 is ENHRY and CDR2 is SYGVKD. The ends were cut back, 2 bases at V and 1 base at J, with 11 bases in the middle. CDR3 loop: CAISEASLGNTEAFF. CDR3 DNA: TGTGCCATCAGTGAGGCGTCCTTGGGGAACACTGAAGCTTTCTTT.

This clone occurred once. This sequence joins TRBV7-3 and TRBJ2-5, with TRBD1 as a possible D gene (7 bases). This CDR3 contains 19 residues. V was pared by 5 bases and J by 5 bases, with 30 bases between. The germline gives CDR1 SGHTA, CDR2 FQGTGA. CDR3 bases: TGTGCCAGCAGCCGTCCTGACGGGGCAGGGGGGAGCCCGAGGGAGACCCAGTACTTC. Protein: CASSRPDGAGGSPRETQYF. The variable domain in full, completed from reference TRBV7-3 and TRBJ2-5, reads GAGVSQTPSNKVTEKGKYVELRCDPISGHTALYWYRQSLGQGPEFLIYFQGTGAADDSGLPNDRFFAVRPEGSVSTLKIQRTERGDSAVYLCASSRPDGAGGSPRETQYFGPGTRLLVL.

The rearrangement links TRBV6-5 to TRBJ2-3; no reliable D call. V gave up 5 bases and J gave up 2 bases, with 11 bases separating them. The CDR3 totals 14 residues. The germline V gene has CDR1 MNHEY and CDR2 SVGAGI. Here the CDR3 DNA reads TGTGCCAGCAGTCAGAGCGAAAACACAGATACGCAGTATTTT. As protein: CASSQSENTDTQYF.

The sample holds a few counts of this clone. The sample contains more than one DNA sequence encoding this CDR3. V usage is TRBV28 and J usage is TRBJ1-1; D ambiguous. The ends were cut back, 3 bases at V and 4 bases at J, with 6 bases in the middle. The V gene's germline CDR1 is MDHEN and CDR2 SYDVKM. This CDR3 region has 12 residues. CDR3 loop: CASSFRGTEAFF. For the CDR3, the DNA is TGTGCCAGCAGTTTCCGCGGCACTGAAGCTTTCTTT.

The chain has TRBV4-3 and TRBJ1-5; a possible D gene is TRBD1 (5 bases). The CDR3 covers 16 residues. The V gene's germline CDR1 is LGHNA and CDR2 YSLEER. Between the trimmed V and J ends, which lost 3 bases and 0 bases, there was a span of 12 bases. The CDR3 is CASSQGLRVSNQPQHF. The CDR3 coding sequence is TGCGCCAGCAGCCAGGGACTCAGGGTTAGCAATCAGCCCCAGCATTTT.

This chain links TRBV4-3 with TRBJ1-2; D remains unclear. The germline CDR1 and CDR2 sequences are LGHNA and YSLEER. The germline V and J ends were trimmed by 0 bases and 4 bases, with 9 bases remaining between them. CDR3 length: 14 amino acids. In DNA, the CDR3 is TGCGCCAGCAGCCAAGAGGCGGGCGGCTATGGCTACACCTTC. Protein sequence: CASSQEAGGYGYTF.

The chain couples TRBV15 to TRBJ2-5, with TRBD1 identical over 10 bases. V lost 5 bases to trimming and J lost 3 bases; unmatched junction nucleotides: 3. The CDR3 length is 14 residues. The germline gives CDR1 LNHNV, CDR2 YYDKDF (reference sequence). The CDR3 DNA is TGTGCCACCAGCCAGGGGACAGGGGAAGAGACCCAGTACTTC. Amino acids: CATSQGTGEETQYF.

The rearrangement uses TRBV4-2 and TRBJ2-3, with D possibly being TRBD1 or TRBD2 (6 bases each). In germline, CDR1 is LGHNA, CDR2 YNFKEQ. Trimming removed 6 bases at V and 3 bases at J, with 22 bases between. The CDR3 contains 17 residues. CDR3 coding DNA: TGTGCCAGCAGTCTGACATATCAGGGGAGGCTTACAGATACGCAGTATTTT. It is translated as CASSLTYQGRLTDTQYF.

V and J are TRBV10-1 and TRBJ2-5; possibly TRBD2 for D (6 bases). The germline CDR1 and CDR2 sequences are WNHNN and SYGVQD (reference sequence). The V end lost 5 bases, the J end lost 2 bases, and 15 bases lay between the germline ends. There are 15 residues in the CDR3. The CDR3: CASSRTTGIQETQYF. For the CDR3, the DNA is TGCGCCAGCAGTAGGACTACCGGGATTCAAGAGACCCAGTACTTC.

The rearrangement joins TRBV28 to TRBJ1-5; D is possibly TRBD1 (5 bases). Germline CDR1 MDHEN, CDR2 SYDVKM. Trimming stripped 2 bases from V and 1 base from J, with 9 bases between. This CDR3 is 15 amino acids long. The CDR3 nucleotides read TGTGCCAGCAGTTTAGGGACGTGGAGCAATCAGCCCCAGCATTTT. It translates to CASSLGTWSNQPQHF. Full variable domain (missing parts from reference TRBV28 and TRBJ1-5): DVKVTQSSRYLVKRTGEKVFLECVQDMDHENMFWYRQDPGLGLRLIYFSYDVKMKEKGDIPEGYSVSREKKERFSLILESASTNQTSMYLCASSLGTWSNQPQHFGDGTRLSIL.

The chain is built from TRBV7-6 and TRBJ1-5; D is ambiguous. Looked up from germline, CDR1 is SGHVS and CDR2 is FNYEAQ. V shed 5 bases and J shed 2 bases, with 10 bases lying between them. The CDR3 runs 14 residues. The CDR3 nucleotides read TGTGCCAGCAGCAGGGCAGAGGGCAATCAGCCCCAGCATTTT. This gives the protein CASSRAEGNQPQHF.

The chain employs TRBV6-6 and TRBJ1-1, with TRBD1 matching 10 bases. J lost 1 base, V lost 5 bases, and 1 base had no gene match. This CDR3 contains 14 residues. Germline V CDR1 and CDR2: MNHNY, SVGAGI (reference sequence). The chain's CDR3 is CASSRQGANTEAFF. The CDR3 coding sequence is TGTGCCAGCAGTCGACAGGGGGCGAACACTGAAGCTTTCTTT.

This clone was counted a single time. V usage is TRBV4-3 and J usage is TRBJ2-5, with a tentative D call TRBD1 (5 bases). Trimming left V 1 base short and J 4 bases short, with 13 bases between. CDR1 is LGHNA, CDR2 YSLEER, per germline. There are 15 residues in the CDR3. CDR3 coding DNA: TGCGCCAGCAGCCAAGTCTCGGACATCGGAGAGACCCAGTACTTC. Encoded protein: CASSQVSDIGETQYF.

V gene TRBV4-2 combines with J gene TRBJ2-1; 7 bases align to TRBD1. J was trimmed by 9 bases and V by 4 bases; bases with no gene match: 18. Germline CDR1 LGHNA, CDR2 YNFKEQ. CDR3 length: 17 amino acids. In DNA, the CDR3 is TGTGCCAGCAGCCCAACTTCACAGGGGTTCAGGCTAGGTGAGCAGTTCTTC. Translated: CASSPTSQGFRLGEQFF.

The chain joins TRBV6-5 to TRBJ2-3; 8 bases agree with TRBD2. The CDR3 has 13 amino acids. The germline CDR1 and CDR2 sequences are MNHEY and SVGAGI. The CDR3 loop reads CGAGVNSAYTQYF. CDR3 bases: TGTGGAGCGGGGGTGAATAGCGCGTATACGCAGTATTTT.

V and J are TRBV10-3 and TRBJ2-2; D gene unclear. In germline, CDR1 is ENHRY, CDR2 SYGVKD. V dropped 6 bases and J dropped 1 base, with 9 bases sitting between them. The CDR3 covers 14 residues. CDR3 nucleotide sequence: TGTGCCATCAGGGCCTTTGAGAACACCGGGGAGCTGTTTTTT. Its translation is CAIRAFENTGELFF.

The genes are TRBV7-2 and TRBJ1-2; 7 bases line up with TRBD1. V gave up 3 bases and J gave up 0 bases; unmatched junction bases: 10. The germline CDR1 and CDR2 sequences are SGHTA and FQGNSA. This CDR3 contains 17 residues. The CDR3 nucleotides read TGTGCCAGCAGCTTCCAGGGGGGATACTTCACTAACTATGGCTACACCTTC. Translated: CASSFQGGYFTNYGYTF.

J is TRBJ2-1 and V is TRBV4-1; TRBD2 matches 7 bases. The germline V gene encodes CDR1 MGHRA and CDR2 YSYEKL. With V trimmed by 1 base and J by 4 bases, 7 bases remained unmatched. The CDR3 sequence is 16 residues long. CDR3 protein: CASSQVLREAYNEQFF. The DNA for the CDR3 is TGCGCCAGCAGCCAAGTTCTCCGGGAGGCGTACAATGAGCAGTTCTTC.